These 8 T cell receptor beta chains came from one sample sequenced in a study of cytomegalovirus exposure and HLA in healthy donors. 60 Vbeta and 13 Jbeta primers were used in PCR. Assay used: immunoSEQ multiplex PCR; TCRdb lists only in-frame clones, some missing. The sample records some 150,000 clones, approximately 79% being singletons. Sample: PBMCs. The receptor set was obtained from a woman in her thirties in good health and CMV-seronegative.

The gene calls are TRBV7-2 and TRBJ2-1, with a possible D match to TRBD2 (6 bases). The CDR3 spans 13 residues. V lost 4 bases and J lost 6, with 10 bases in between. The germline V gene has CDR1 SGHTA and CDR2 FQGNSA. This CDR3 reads CASSSRDFNEQFF. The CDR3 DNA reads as TGTGCCAGCAGCTCCCGGGACTTCAATGAGCAGTTCTTC.

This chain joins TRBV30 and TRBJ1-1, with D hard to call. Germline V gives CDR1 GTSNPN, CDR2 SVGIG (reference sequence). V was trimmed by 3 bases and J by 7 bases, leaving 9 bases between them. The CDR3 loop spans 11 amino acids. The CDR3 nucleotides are TGTGCCTGGAGGTCTCGGGGTGAAGCTTTCTTT. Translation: CAWRSRGEAFF.

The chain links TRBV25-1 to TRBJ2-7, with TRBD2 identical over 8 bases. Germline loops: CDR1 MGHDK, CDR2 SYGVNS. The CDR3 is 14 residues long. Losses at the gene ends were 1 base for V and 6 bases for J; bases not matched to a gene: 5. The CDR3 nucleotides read TGTGCCAGCAGTGAATTACAGCGGGAGACCGAGCAGTACTTC. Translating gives CASSELQRETEQYF.

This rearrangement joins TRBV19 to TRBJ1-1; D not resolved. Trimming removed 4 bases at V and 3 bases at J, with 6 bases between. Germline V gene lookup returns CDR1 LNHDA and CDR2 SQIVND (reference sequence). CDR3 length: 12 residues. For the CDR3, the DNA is TGTGCCAGTAGTAACAGATACACTGAAGCTTTCTTT. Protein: CASSNRYTEAFF.

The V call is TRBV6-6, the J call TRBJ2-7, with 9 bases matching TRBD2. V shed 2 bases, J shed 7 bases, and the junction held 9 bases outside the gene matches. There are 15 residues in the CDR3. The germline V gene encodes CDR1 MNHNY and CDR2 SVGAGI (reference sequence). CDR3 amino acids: CASSYLVSGRDEQYF. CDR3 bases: TGTGCCAGCAGTTACCTAGTTAGCGGGAGAGATGAGCAGTACTTC.

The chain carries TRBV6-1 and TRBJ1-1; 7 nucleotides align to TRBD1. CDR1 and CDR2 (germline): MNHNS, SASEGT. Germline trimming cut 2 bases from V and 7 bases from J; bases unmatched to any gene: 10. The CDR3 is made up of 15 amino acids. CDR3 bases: TGTGCCAGCAGTGAATCCGGGACAGTGAGGGGTGAAGCTTTCTTT. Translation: CASSESGTVRGEAFF.

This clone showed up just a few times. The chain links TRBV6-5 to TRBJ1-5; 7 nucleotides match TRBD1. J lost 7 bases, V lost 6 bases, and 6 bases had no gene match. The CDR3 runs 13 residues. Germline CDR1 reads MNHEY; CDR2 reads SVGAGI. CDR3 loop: CASRSNRGQPQHF. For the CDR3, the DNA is TGTGCCAGCAGATCCAACAGGGGCCAGCCCCAGCATTTT.

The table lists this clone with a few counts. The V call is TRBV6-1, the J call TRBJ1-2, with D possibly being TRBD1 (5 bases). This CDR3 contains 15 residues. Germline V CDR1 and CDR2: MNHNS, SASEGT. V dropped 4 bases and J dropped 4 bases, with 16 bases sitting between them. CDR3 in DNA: TGTGCCAGCAGTGGGCAGGGACTGGCATTCTATGGCTACACCTTC. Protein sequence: CASSGQGLAFYGYTF.